The 22 T cell receptor beta chains below were found in one sample sequenced in a study of T cell repertoires in cytomegalovirus infection. TCRdb fed the reads into MiXCR, producing one record per CDR3 protein. This table holds roughly 720,000 distinct CDR3 sequences, 35% to 45% found once. Input material: PBMCs. The receptors come from a human donor in good health (CMV status not recorded). Some clones in this sample may be carry-over from other donors' samples.

The genes are TRBV7-6 and TRBJ1-2; D ambiguous. V was trimmed by 7 bases and J by 5 bases, leaving 14 bases between them. CDR3 length equals 13 residues. Germline V gives CDR1 SGHVS, CDR2 FNYEAQ. The CDR3 region is CASMGGVFYGYTF. The CDR3 region has the DNA TGTGCCAGCATGGGCGGCGTCTTTTATGGCTACACCTTC. Full variable domain (rest looked up from reference TRBV7-6 and TRBJ1-2): GAGVSQSPRYKVTKRGQDVALRCDPISGHVSLYWYRQALGQGPEFLTYFNYEAQQDKSGLPNDRFSAERPEGSISTLTIQRTEQRDSAMYRCASMGGVFYGYTFGSGTRLTVV.

This clonotype came up a few times. This chain uses TRBV5-1 with TRBJ1-1; D is unclear. This CDR3 is 13 amino acids long. Germline loops: CDR1 SGHRS, CDR2 YFSETQ. The V end was cut by 4 bases, the J end by 0 bases, with 7 bases between. CDR3 sequence (DNA): TGCGCCAGCAGCCGGAAGGTGAACACTGAAGCTTTCTTT. Translating gives CASSRKVNTEAFF.

This rearrangement joins TRBV27 to TRBJ2-1; 7 positions agree with TRBD2. V was pared by 3 bases and J by 8 bases, with 1 base of the junction left unmatched. The CDR3 has 12 residues. CDR1 and CDR2 from the germline V gene are MNHEY and SMNVEV (reference sequence). The chain's CDR3 is CASSFSGYEQFF. The CDR3 DNA reads as TGTGCCAGCAGTTTTAGCGGGTATGAGCAGTTCTTC.

The V and J genes are TRBV5-4 and TRBJ2-3, with D unclear. In germline, CDR1 is SGHNT, CDR2 YYREEE (reference sequence). There are 15 residues in the CDR3. Between the trimmed V and J ends, which lost 1 base and 6 bases, there was a span of 15 bases. Here the CDR3 reads CASSLRLSNGDTQYF. For the CDR3, the DNA is TGTGCCAGCAGCTTGAGACTCTCTAACGGGGATACGCAGTATTTT.

The rearrangement links TRBV9 to TRBJ2-7, with D unclear. The CDR3 length is 15 residues. Trimming removed 4 bases at V and 2 bases at J, with 16 bases between. Germline V gene data show CDR1 as SGDLS and CDR2 as YYNGEE. The CDR3 protein is CASSPSGTLPYEQYF. As DNA, the CDR3 is TGTGCCAGCAGCCCGTCGGGTACTCTCCCCTACGAGCAGTACTTC.

The CDR3 DNA follows: TGCAGCACCCTTACATCGACGGCTAGCACAGATACGCAGTATTTT. Protein product: CSTLTSTASTDTQYF. This chain uses TRBV29-1 with TRBJ2-3; D is unresolved. This CDR3 region has 15 residues. The V end was cut by 8 bases, the J end by 0 bases, with 18 bases between. Germline CDR1 reads SQVTM; CDR2 reads ANQGSEA.

Of note for this clonotype: A much larger clone differs from this one at a single base, so this may be a read error. The J gene is TRBJ2-1, the V gene TRBV7-2; D tentatively fits TRBD1 or TRBD2 (5 bases each). CDR1 and CDR2 from the germline V gene are SGHTA and FQGNSA. This CDR3 is built from 14 residues. The CDR3 nucleotides are TGTGCCAGCAGCCTGGACGGGACCTACAATGAGCAGTGCTTC. Translation: CASSLDGTYNEQCF.

The chain carries TRBV2 and TRBJ2-7; 9 bases are a match to TRBD1. Germline V CDR1 and CDR2: SNHLY, FYNNEI. The CDR3 consists of 13 residues. V was pared by 7 bases and J by 3 bases, with 4 bases of the junction left unmatched. The CDR3 spells CASTGQGSYEQYF. The CDR3 DNA is TGTGCCAGCACCGGACAGGGGAGCTACGAGCAGTACTTC.

This clonotype was observed many times. The rearrangement joins TRBV28 to TRBJ1-5, with D possibly TRBD1 on 6 matching bases. Deletions cut 3 bases from V and 0 bases from J, with 15 bases between. CDR1 and CDR2 (germline): MDHEN, SYDVKM. The CDR3 loop spans 17 amino acids. For the CDR3, the DNA is TGTGCCAGCAGTTTCCCCTCCGGGACATTTAGCAATCAGCCCCAGCATTTT. Translated: CASSFPSGTFSNQPQHF. The whole variable domain, filled in from reference TRBV28 and TRBJ1-5, reads DVKVTQSSRYLVKRTGEKVFLECVQDMDHENMFWYRQDPGLGLRLIYFSYDVKMKEKGDIPEGYSVSREKKERFSLILESASTNQTSMYLCASSFPSGTFSNQPQHFGDGTRLSIL.

V usage is TRBV10-3 and J usage is TRBJ2-2, with D possibly being TRBD2 (5 bases). This CDR3 is 17 amino acids long. Germline V gives CDR1 ENHRY, CDR2 SYGVKD. V shed 0 bases and J shed 5 bases, with 16 bases lying between them. The CDR3 sequence is CAISESVSGLGTGELFF. The CDR3 region has the DNA TGTGCCATCAGTGAGTCAGTAAGCGGCTTGGGGACCGGGGAGCTGTTTTTT.

This clonotype was detected many times. The chain's CDR3 is CASSWGDRGRSGYGYTF. DNA for the CDR3: TGTGCCAGCAGTTGGGGAGACAGGGGGCGCAGCGGGTATGGCTACACCTTC. V gene TRBV7-2 combines with J gene TRBJ1-2, with 10 bases aligning to TRBD1. Losses at the gene ends were 6 bases for V and 5 bases for J; bases not matched to a gene: 15. The length of the CDR3 is 17 residues. Germline V gene data show CDR1 as SGHTA and CDR2 as FQGNSA.

This sequence joins TRBV6-6 and TRBJ1-4; D is ambiguous. Deletions cut 7 bases from V and 5 bases from J, with 17 bases between. The length of the CDR3 is 15 residues. Germline V gene sequence: CDR1 MNHNY, CDR2 SVGAGI (reference sequence). DNA for the CDR3: TGTGCCAGCAAGTACGGGGAGCACTCGAATGAAAAACTGTTTTTT. Translating gives CASKYGEHSNEKLFF.

This clonotype was detected ten times or more. The V call is TRBV20-1, the J call TRBJ2-5; 7 bases agree with TRBD1. J gave up 3 bases and V 6 bases, and 10 bases lay outside the gene matches. Per germline, CDR1 DFQATT and CDR2 SNEGSKA (reference sequence). CDR3 size: 14 residues. The CDR3 protein is CSAPPGTEKETQYF. DNA of the CDR3: TGCAGTGCCCCACCCGGGACAGAGAAAGAGACCCAGTACTTC.

This chain connects TRBV5-1 to TRBJ2-5; TRBD1 matches at 7 bases. The CDR3 length is 13 residues. J gave up 4 bases and V 4 bases, and 4 bases lay outside the gene matches. Germline CDR1 is SGHRS and CDR2 is YFSETQ. CDR3 sequence reads: CASSRQGAETQYF. The CDR3 region has the DNA TGCGCCAGCAGCAGACAGGGTGCAGAGACCCAGTACTTC.

This clonotype was picked up a small number of times. The chain joins TRBV7-6 to TRBJ2-3; tentatively, D is TRBD1 or TRBD2 (5 bases each). Trimming shortened V by 5 bases and J by 6 bases, and 12 bases separated the two germline ends. Germline V gene sequence: CDR1 SGHVS, CDR2 FNYEAQ. The CDR3 length is 13 residues. The CDR3 sequence is CASSDGTADTQYF. The CDR3 bases are TGTGCCAGCAGCGACGGGACCGCCGATACGCAGTATTTT. The full variable domain, its missing parts supplied by reference TRBV7-6 and TRBJ2-3, is GAGVSQSPRYKVTKRGQDVALRCDPISGHVSLYWYRQALGQGPEFLTYFNYEAQQDKSGLPNDRFSAERPEGSISTLTIQRTEQRDSAMYRCASSDGTADTQYFGPGTRLTVL.

This clonotype was detected a few times. The V and J genes are TRBV24-1 and TRBJ2-1; 8 bases are a match to TRBD2. Germline lookup yields CDR1 KGHDR and CDR2 SFDVKD. V lost 3 bases and J lost 3; bases outside the gene matches: 6. The CDR3 sequence is 16 residues long. Written as DNA, the CDR3 is TGTGCCACCAGTGATCCAACAGCGGGAGTCTACAATGAGCAGTTCTTC. This translates into CATSDPTAGVYNEQFF.

This clonotype was seen a single time. The chain is built from TRBV19 and TRBJ2-2, with D unclear. This CDR3 comprises 14 residues. Germline V lookup: CDR1 LNHDA, CDR2 SQIVND (reference sequence). Trimming removed 4 bases from V and 5 bases from J, with 11 bases in between. CDR3 bases: TGTGCCAGTAGTAGTCGGTTTGAGACCGGGGAGCTGTTTTTT. Its translation is CASSSRFETGELFF.

This clonotype was found a few times. The chain joins TRBV4-2 to TRBJ2-7, with D unresolved. V shed 4 bases and J shed 4 bases, with 23 bases lying between them. CDR1 is LGHNA, CDR2 YNFKEQ, per germline. The CDR3 spans 17 residues. CDR3 nucleotides: TGTGCCAGCAGCCCCCTAGGAACAGTCATCCCAGGATACGAGCAGTACTTC. This gives the protein CASSPLGTVIPGYEQYF.

The V call is TRBV20-1, the J call TRBJ1-5; D uncertain. V lost 2 bases to trimming and J lost 0 bases, with 14 bases between them. CDR1 is DFQATT, CDR2 SNEGSKA, per germline (reference sequence). The CDR3 covers 16 residues. CDR3: CSARSGRRLSNQPQHF. The CDR3 coding sequence is TGCAGTGCTAGATCCGGGCGGCGGCTTAGCAATCAGCCCCAGCATTTT.

This clonotype was seen only a few times. The rearrangement joins TRBV6-2 or TRBV6-3 to TRBJ1-2; D is unresolved. The V end was cut by 5 bases, the J end by 0 bases, with 7 bases between. The CDR3 spans 13 residues. The germline gives CDR1 MNHEY, CDR2 SVGEGT. In nucleotides, the CDR3 is TGTGCCAGCAGTGACACCTCTAACTATGGCTACACCTTC. Its protein product is CASSDTSNYGYTF.

This clonotype occurred many times. V gene TRBV7-2 combines with J gene TRBJ2-7; D is undetermined. The CDR3 is 14 residues long. Germline CDR1 SGHTA, CDR2 FQGNSA. The V end was cut by 4 bases, the J end by 6 bases, with 16 bases between. In DNA form, the CDR3 reads TGTGCCAGCAGCTCCTCCGGTGGGGTCGGCGAGCAGTACTTC. It specifies CASSSSGGVGEQYF.

The V gene is TRBV20-1, the J gene TRBJ1-2; the match to TRBD1 covers 9 bases. CDR3 length: 13 residues. Germline lookup yields CDR1 DFQATT and CDR2 SNEGSKA (reference sequence). CDR3 sequence: CRTQGQGSYGYTF. CDR3 nucleotide sequence: TGCAGGACTCAAGGACAGGGGTCCTATGGCTACACCTTC.